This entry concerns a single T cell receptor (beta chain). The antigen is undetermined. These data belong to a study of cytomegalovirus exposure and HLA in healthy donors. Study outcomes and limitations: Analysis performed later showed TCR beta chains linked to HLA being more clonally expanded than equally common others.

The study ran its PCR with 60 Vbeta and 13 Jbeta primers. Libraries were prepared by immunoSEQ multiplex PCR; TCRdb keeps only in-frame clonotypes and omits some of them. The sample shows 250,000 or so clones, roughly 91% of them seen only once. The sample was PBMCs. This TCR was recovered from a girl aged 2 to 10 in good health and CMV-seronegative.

Here the CDR3 reads CATLNRGPYNEQFF. The CDR3 DNA reads TGTGCCACCCTAAACAGGGGCCCCTACAATGAGCAGTTCTTC. The chain joins TRBV2 to TRBJ2-1; 7 bases align to TRBD1. Per germline, CDR1 SNHLY and CDR2 FYNNEI. V lost 10 bases, J lost 2 bases, and 8 bases stayed unmatched. The CDR3 loop spans 14 amino acids.